This TCR beta chain was sequenced for a study of follicular helper T cells after annual influenza vaccination. The wider study: Blood was drawn on days 0, 7 and 28 after vaccination. General study findings and limits: Yearly vaccinations repeatedly recalled conserved clonotypes in ICOS+CD38+ cTfh.

The time point was: 2014-2015 season, 7 days after vaccination. Cells are cTfh (non-naive CD4+CXCR5+PD-1+), split by ICOS and CD38 into double-positive or double-negative. Remarks on this clone: The antigen remains undetermined.

Clones were sequenced by immunoSEQ multiplex PCR, and TCRdb holds only the in-frame ones, with some missing. This sample has 2,500 to 3,500 clones, with around four fifths found just once. The CDR3 length is 14 residues. Trimming shortened V by 5 bases and J by 7 bases, and 15 bases separated the two germline ends. CDR1 and CDR2 (germline): SSHAT, FNYEAQ (reference sequence). This sequence was found in an adult who received the influenza vaccine. The sample consisted of CXCR5+ CD38- circulating T follicular helper cells from blood, taken 7 days after influenza vaccination. Described subset: circulating Tfh, non-naive CD4+CXCR5+PD-1+ (ICOS+CD38+ or ICOS-CD38-). The gene calls are TRBV7-7 and TRBJ2-1; D gene unclear. This chain's CDR3 is CASSPDDFRNEQFF. The CDR3 nucleotides are TGTGCCAGCAGCCCAGACGACTTTAGGAATGAGCAGTTCTTC.